These 16 T cell receptor beta chains share one sample of origin, sequenced in a study of shared clonotypes between healthy human individuals. Assay used: immunoSEQ multiplex PCR; TCRdb lists only in-frame clones, some missing. The sample has approximately 1,500,000 clones, roughly 96% seen once. Sequenced: naive CD4+ T cells sorted from blood. Subset given: CD45RA+ positively selected. These receptors all stem from a man aged 25 to 40 in good health.

DNA of the CDR3: TGTGCCAGCAGCCGGGACCAAGGGGGCTACGAGCAGTACTTC. Amino acid sequence: CASSRDQGGYEQYF. The V call is TRBV5-4, the J call TRBJ2-7; maybe TRBD1 (6 bases). V was pared by 4 bases and J by 3 bases, with 14 bases between. The germline CDR1 and CDR2 sequences are SGHNT and YYREEE (reference sequence). The CDR3 loop spans 14 amino acids.

The J gene is TRBJ2-2, the V gene TRBV6-4; D possibly corresponds to TRBD1 (5 bases). Germline CDR1 is MRHNA and CDR2 is SNTAGT. CDR3 length: 16 amino acids. V was cut by 0 bases and J by 2 bases, with 10 bases left in between. The CDR3 loop is CASSDSRTRNTGELFF. For the CDR3, the DNA is TGTGCCAGCAGTGACTCCAGGACAAGAAACACCGGGGAGCTGTTTTTT.

This clone has a single count. This sequence joins TRBV7-2 and TRBJ2-7; 11 bases line up with TRBD2. With 3 bases clipped from V and 2 bases from J, the junction kept 12 bases outside the gene matches. Germline V gene lookup returns CDR1 SGHTA and CDR2 FQGNSA. CDR3 length: 18 residues. In DNA form, the CDR3 reads TGTGCCAGCAGCTTCCAACCGCCACGACTAGCGGGACCCTACGAGCAGTACTTC. Translating gives CASSFQPPRLAGPYEQYF.

CDR3 protein: CATDPAGTEAFF. CDR3 DNA: TGTGCCACGGACCCGGCTGGGACTGAAGCTTTCTTT. The V gene is TRBV19, the J gene TRBJ1-1; D gene uncertain. This CDR3 is 12 amino acids long. V lost 10 bases, J lost 5 bases, and 14 bases lay in between. Per the germline V gene, CDR1 is LNHDA and CDR2 is SQIVND (reference sequence).

The chain uses TRBV10-3 and TRBJ2-1, with D perhaps TRBD2 (5 bases). The CDR3 runs to 13 residues. Germline loops: CDR1 ENHRY, CDR2 SYGVKD. The V gene lost 7 bases and the J gene lost 3 bases, with 10 bases spanning the gap. The CDR3 reads CAITADLYNEQFF. For the CDR3, the DNA is TGTGCCATCACAGCGGACCTCTACAATGAGCAGTTCTTC.

The V and J genes are TRBV5-4 and TRBJ2-1; 7 bases are shared with TRBD2. This CDR3 is 15 amino acids long. Germline loops: CDR1 SGHNT, CDR2 YYREEE (reference sequence). J lost 5 bases, V lost 5 bases, and 10 bases had no gene match. The CDR3 DNA reads as TGTGCCAGCAGGAGCCTAGCGGAAAGCGACAATGAGCAGTTCTTC. Its translation: CASRSLAESDNEQFF.

The V call is TRBV7-2, the J call TRBJ1-1, with TRBD1 identical over 7 bases. The CDR3 has 15 amino acids. CDR1 SGHTA and CDR2 FQGNSA come from the germline V gene. J lost 1 base, V lost 5 bases, and 7 bases had no gene match. CDR3 DNA sequence: TGTGCCAGCAGCGGGCGGACAGGAGAGAACACTGAAGCTTTCTTT. Translation gives CASSGRTGENTEAFF.

The V and J genes are TRBV5-4 and TRBJ2-7; D may correspond to TRBD1 or TRBD2 (6 bases each). Per germline, CDR1 SGHNT and CDR2 YYREEE (reference sequence). V lost 2 bases and J 0 bases, leaving 12 bases between the germline ends. The CDR3 spans 15 residues. CDR3 amino acids: CASSFFGGPSYEQYF. The CDR3 nucleotides are TGTGCCAGCAGCTTTTTCGGGGGCCCCTCCTACGAGCAGTACTTC.

The J gene is TRBJ2-3, the V gene TRBV11-2; 9 bases agree with TRBD2. There are 18 residues in the CDR3. The germline V gene encodes CDR1 SGHAT and CDR2 FQNNGV. After removal of 3 bases from V and 3 bases from J, the junction contained 13 bases not matched to a gene. The DNA for the CDR3 is TGTGCCAGCAGCTTGGGGGTGGGTAGCGGGAGAAGTACAGATACGCAGTATTTT. It translates to CASSLGVGSGRSTDTQYF.

Of note for this clone: Other DNA sequences in this sample translate to the same CDR3. The V call is TRBV18, the J call TRBJ1-4, with no clear D. The V gene lost 6 bases and the J gene lost 3 bases, with 11 bases spanning the gap. The CDR3 runs to 14 residues. Germline V gene sequence: CDR1 KGHSH, CDR2 LQKENI. The CDR3 coding sequence is TGTGCCAGCTCTCCCGGAGCGGCTAATGAAAAACTGTTTTTT. It is translated as CASSPGAANEKLFF.

This chain links TRBV9 with TRBJ1-1; no firm D call. V gave up 4 bases and J gave up 1 base, with 17 bases separating them. The CDR3 has 16 amino acids. CDR1 and CDR2 (germline): SGDLS, YYNGEE. CDR3 nucleotides: TGTGCCAGCAGCATCGTTGGAGGGTGGAGGAACACTGAAGCTTTCTTT. This codes for CASSIVGGWRNTEAFF.

This sequence joins TRBV5-4 and TRBJ2-7; 13 nucleotides align to TRBD2. The CDR3 contains 16 residues. With V trimmed by 3 bases and J by 3 bases, 6 bases remained unmatched. The germline CDR1 and CDR2 sequences are SGHNT and YYREEE (reference sequence). The CDR3 sequence: CASSSSGTSGIYEQYF. CDR3 nucleotide sequence: TGTGCCAGCAGCTCCTCCGGGACTAGCGGGATCTACGAGCAGTACTTC.

The table lists this clone with a count of one. The CDR3 sequence: CASSARNYGYTF. CDR3 nucleotide sequence: TGTGCCAGTAGTGCCCGGAACTATGGCTACACCTTC. The V call is TRBV19, the J call TRBJ1-2, with unresolved D. CDR3 length equals 12 residues. Trimming cost V 5 bases and J 2 bases, with 6 bases left between them. Per germline, CDR1 LNHDA and CDR2 SQIVND (reference sequence). Full variable domain (rest looked up from reference TRBV19 and TRBJ1-2): DGGITQSPKYLFRKEGQNVTLSCEQNLNHDAMYWYRQDPGQGLRLIYYSQIVNDFQKGDIAEGYSVSREKKESFPLTVTSAQKNPTAFYLCASSARNYGYTFGSGTRLTVV.

The rearrangement joins TRBV19 to TRBJ1-5, with D possibly TRBD1 on 5 matching bases. Germline V gene lookup returns CDR1 LNHDA and CDR2 SQIVND (reference sequence). The CDR3 covers 18 residues. V lost 2 bases and J 0 bases, leaving 17 bases between the germline ends. The CDR3 reads CASSITRHGATSNQPQHF. DNA of the CDR3: TGTGCCAGTAGTATAACGCGTCACGGGGCGACTAGCAATCAGCCCCAGCATTTT.

The chain is built from TRBV5-1 and TRBJ2-7, with TRBD2 as a possible D gene (5 bases). The ends were cut back, 4 bases at V and 2 bases at J, with 16 bases in the middle. The CDR3 extends over 15 amino acids. Germline CDR1 SGHRS, CDR2 YFSETQ. For the CDR3, the DNA is TGCGCCAGCAGCCCAAGCGGAGCTAGCCCCTACGAGCAGTACTTC. Protein: CASSPSGASPYEQYF. Based on the CDR3 plus reference TRBV5-1 and TRBJ2-7, the full variable domain is KAGVTQTPRYLIKTRGQQVTLSCSPISGHRSVSWYQQTPGQGLQFLFEYFSETQRNKGNFPGRFSGRQFSNSRSEMNVSTLELGDSALYLCASSPSGASPYEQYFGPGTRLTVT.

This clone occurred a few times. The chain is built from TRBV10-3 and TRBJ2-1, with 7 bases lining up with TRBD2. Germline V CDR1 and CDR2: ENHRY, SYGVKD. The CDR3 extends over 16 amino acids. After removal of 4 bases from V and 8 bases from J, the junction contained 14 bases not matched to a gene. CDR3 bases: TGTGCCATCAGTGCGCCGACTAGCCGGGGATCCCATGAGCAGTTCTTC. Encoded protein: CAISAPTSRGSHEQFF.